Presented here are 5 T cell receptor beta chains from one specimen sequenced in a study of cytomegalovirus exposure and HLA in healthy donors. Primers included in the PCR were 60 Vbeta and 13 Jbeta primers. TCRdb keeps only in-frame clones here, not all; method: immunoSEQ multiplex PCR. The sample holds 150,000 to 200,000 clones, 70% to 80% seen once. Sequenced: PBMCs. Source of these receptors: a man aged 40-49 years in good health and CMV-seronegative.

The CDR3 DNA is TGTGCCTGGAAAAGCTATGGTAGCAGCGTCTATGGCTACACCTTC. Encoded protein: CAWKSYGSSVYGYTF. The chain uses TRBV30 and TRBJ1-2; D unresolved. This CDR3 has 15 residues. Germline CDR1 GTSNPN, CDR2 SVGIG (reference sequence). The V and J ends lost 4 bases and 4 bases respectively, with 19 bases between them. The variable domain in full, completed from reference TRBV30 and TRBJ1-2, reads SQTIHQWPATLVQPVGSPLSLECTVEGTSNPNLYWYRQAAGRGLQLLFYSVGIGQISSEVPQNLSASRPQDRQFILSSKKLLLSDSGFYLCAWKSYGSSVYGYTFGSGTRLTVV.

This clone has a handful of counts. The V and J genes are TRBV2 and TRBJ2-5, with 12 positions matching TRBD2. J gave up 5 bases and V 6 bases, and 4 bases lay outside the gene matches. Germline V gives CDR1 SNHLY, CDR2 FYNNEI. The CDR3 runs to 14 residues. The CDR3 sequence is CASSQTSGGETQYF. The CDR3 nucleotides read TGTGCCAGCAGCCAGACTAGCGGGGGTGAGACCCAGTACTTC.

The chain links TRBV28 to TRBJ1-2, with 8 bases identical to TRBD1. V was pared by 10 bases and J by 1 base, with 8 bases of the junction left unmatched. CDR3 length equals 14 residues. The V gene's germline CDR1 is MDHEN and CDR2 SYDVKM. CDR3 in DNA: TGTGCCACCAACAATGACAGGGGTAACTATGGCTACACCTTC. Translated, it gives CATNNDRGNYGYTF.

This chain connects TRBV6-1 to TRBJ2-1; 7 nucleotides line up with TRBD2. The trim removed 5 bases at V and 3 bases at J, leaving 4 bases unmatched. This CDR3 contains 14 residues. Germline-derived CDR1 and CDR2 are MNHNS and SASEGT. The CDR3 spells CASSYVAGYNEQFF. CDR3 nucleotide sequence: TGTGCCAGCAGTTATGTAGCGGGCTACAATGAGCAGTTCTTC.

This sequence joins TRBV4-1 and TRBJ1-5; D gene ambiguous. This CDR3 spans 17 amino acids. V lost 0 bases and J lost 3, with 15 bases in between. The germline gives CDR1 MGHRA, CDR2 YSYEKL. As DNA, the CDR3 is TGCGCCAGCAGCCAAGACTACTTTTCGGGAGTCAATCAGCCCCAGCATTTT. Amino acid sequence: CASSQDYFSGVNQPQHF.